The 4 T cell receptor beta chains below come from one sample, sequenced in a study of blood T cell repertoires in COVID-19. Only in-frame clones appear in the TCRdb table, and some are missing; sequencing was by immunoSEQ multiplex PCR. The repertoire holds roughly 140,000 clones, with around 80% as singletons. The sample was peripheral blood. These receptors came from a human donor in a cohort sampled during active COVID-19.

The J gene is TRBJ1-5, the V gene TRBV3-1 (or the pseudogene TRBV3-2), with 7 bases lining up with TRBD1. The V and J ends lost 5 bases and 2 bases, in that order; junction bases with no gene match: 6. CDR3 length: 15 amino acids. Germline CDR1 LGHDT, CDR2 YNNKEL (reference sequence). Written as DNA, the CDR3 is TGTGCCAGCAGCACCACAGGGGTTGGCAATCAGCCCCAGCATTTT. As protein: CASSTTGVGNQPQHF.

CDR3 protein: CASSFGSEQPQHF. As DNA, the CDR3 is TGTGCCAGCAGCTTCGGTAGCGAGCAGCCCCAGCATTTT. The chain recombines TRBV11-3 with TRBJ1-5; D not resolved. The V end was cut by 3 bases, the J end by 7 bases, with 10 bases between. The CDR3 sequence is 13 residues long. CDR1 is SGHNT, CDR2 YENEEA, per germline.

The chain recombines TRBV7-9 with TRBJ1-2, with 9 bases aligning to TRBD1. The ends lost 1 base at V and 7 bases at J; junction bases unmatched: 4. CDR1 and CDR2 from the germline V gene are SEHNR and FQNEAQ (reference sequence). The CDR3 has 14 amino acids. CDR3 protein: CASSLVGQGSGYTF. CDR3 nucleotide sequence: TGTGCCAGCAGCTTAGTGGGACAGGGATCTGGCTACACCTTC.

The V gene is TRBV18, the J gene TRBJ2-1, with unresolved D. Germline V CDR1 and CDR2: KGHSH, LQKENI. This CDR3 is 15 amino acids long. V lost 0 bases and J lost 8, with 14 bases in between. The CDR3 sequence: CASSPPLSLRDEQFF. CDR3 sequence (DNA): TGTGCCAGCTCACCACCGCTAAGCCTTCGGGATGAGCAGTTCTTC.